The sequence of this T cell receptor (beta chain) was determined in a study of cytomegalovirus exposure and HLA in healthy donors. Findings and limits, study-wide: The study flagged around 160 TCR beta chains as cytomegalovirus-associated. In an earlier analysis, most TCR beta V segments were productive about 87% or about 30% of the time. Accurate predictions that matched the HLA-A and HLA-B alleles of most subjects were reportedly made from TCR beta sequences. A later analysis linked more than 15,000 TCR beta sequences to HLA alleles at 0.05 false discovery rate.

PCR was performed using 60 Vbeta and 13 Jbeta primers. Some clones are missing from TCRdb's copy, which holds only in-frame ones; the method was immunoSEQ multiplex PCR. The sample shows about 120,000 clones, 77% of them seen only once. Germline V gives CDR1 SGHKS, CDR2 YYEKEE (reference sequence). This CDR3 is 13 amino acids long. The V gene lost 0 bases and the J gene lost 5 bases, with 8 bases spanning the gap. As for this clone: What it binds is not known.

The material sequenced was PBMCs. The chain employs TRBV5-5 and TRBJ1-1; perhaps TRBD1 as D (6 bases). The sequence was obtained from a man younger than 35 in good health and CMV-seropositive. The CDR3 region is CASSLGGGTEAFF. The CDR3 DNA is TGTGCCAGCAGCTTGGGAGGGGGAACTGAAGCTTTCTTT.